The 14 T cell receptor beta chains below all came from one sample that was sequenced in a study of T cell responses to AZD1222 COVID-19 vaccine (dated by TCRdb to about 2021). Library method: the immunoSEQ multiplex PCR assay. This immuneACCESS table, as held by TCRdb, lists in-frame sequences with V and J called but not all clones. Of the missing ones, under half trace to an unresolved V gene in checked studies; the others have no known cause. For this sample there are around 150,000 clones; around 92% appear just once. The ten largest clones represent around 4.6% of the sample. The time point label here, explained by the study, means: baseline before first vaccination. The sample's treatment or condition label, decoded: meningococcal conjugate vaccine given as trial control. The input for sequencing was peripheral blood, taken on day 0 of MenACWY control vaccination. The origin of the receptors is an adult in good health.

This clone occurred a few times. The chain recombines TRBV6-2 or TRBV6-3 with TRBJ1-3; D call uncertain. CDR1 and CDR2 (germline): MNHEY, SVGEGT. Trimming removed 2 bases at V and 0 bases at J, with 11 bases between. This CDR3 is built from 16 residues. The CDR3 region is CASSYGNRPSGNTIYF. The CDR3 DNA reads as TGTGCCAGCAGTTACGGGAACAGACCCTCTGGAAACACCATATATTTT.

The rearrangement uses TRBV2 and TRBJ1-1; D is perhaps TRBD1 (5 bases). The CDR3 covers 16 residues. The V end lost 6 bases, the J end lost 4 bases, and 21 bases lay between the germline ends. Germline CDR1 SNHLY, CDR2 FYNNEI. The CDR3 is CASRTTGTATRTEAFF. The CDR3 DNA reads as TGTGCCAGCAGAACCACCGGGACGGCGACTCGCACTGAAGCTTTCTTT.

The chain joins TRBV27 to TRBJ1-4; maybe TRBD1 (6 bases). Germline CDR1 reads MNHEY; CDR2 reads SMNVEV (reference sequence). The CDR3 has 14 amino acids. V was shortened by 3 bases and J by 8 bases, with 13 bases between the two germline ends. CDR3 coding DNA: TGTGCCAGCAGTTTCTCCGGACAGCTAGAAAAACTGTTTTTT. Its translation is CASSFSGQLEKLFF.

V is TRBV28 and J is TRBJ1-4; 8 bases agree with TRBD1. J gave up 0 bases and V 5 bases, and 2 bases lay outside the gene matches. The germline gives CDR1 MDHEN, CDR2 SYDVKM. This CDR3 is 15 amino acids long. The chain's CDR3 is CASSMGQATNEKLFF. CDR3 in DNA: TGTGCCAGCAGTATGGGACAGGCAACTAATGAAAAACTGTTTTTT.

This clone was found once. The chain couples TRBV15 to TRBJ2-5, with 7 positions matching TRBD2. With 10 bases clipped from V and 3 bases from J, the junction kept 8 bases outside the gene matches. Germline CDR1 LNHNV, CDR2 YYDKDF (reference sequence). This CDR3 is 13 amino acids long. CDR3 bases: TGTGCCATTAGACGGGCGGGAGAAGAGACCCAGTACTTC. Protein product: CAIRRAGEETQYF. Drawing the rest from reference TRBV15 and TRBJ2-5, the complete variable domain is DAMVIQNPRYQVTQFGKPVTLSCSQTLNHNVMYWYQQKSSQAPKLLFHYYDKDFNNEADTPDNFQSRRPNTSFCFLDIRSPGLGDTAMYLCAIRRAGEETQYFGPGTRLLVL.

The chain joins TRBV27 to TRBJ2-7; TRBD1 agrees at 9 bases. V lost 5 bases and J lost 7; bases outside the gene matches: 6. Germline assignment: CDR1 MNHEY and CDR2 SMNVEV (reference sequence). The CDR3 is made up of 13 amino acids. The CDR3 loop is CASSVQGAREQYF. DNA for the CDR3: TGTGCCAGCAGTGTACAGGGGGCACGAGAGCAGTACTTC.

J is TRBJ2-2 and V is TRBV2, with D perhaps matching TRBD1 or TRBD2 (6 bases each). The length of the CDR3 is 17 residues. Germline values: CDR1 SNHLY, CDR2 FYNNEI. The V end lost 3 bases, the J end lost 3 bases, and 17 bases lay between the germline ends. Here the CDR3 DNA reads TGTGCCAGCAGTGAGATCGGGGTCCGGGGGCACACCGGGGAGCTGTTTTTT. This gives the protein CASSEIGVRGHTGELFF.

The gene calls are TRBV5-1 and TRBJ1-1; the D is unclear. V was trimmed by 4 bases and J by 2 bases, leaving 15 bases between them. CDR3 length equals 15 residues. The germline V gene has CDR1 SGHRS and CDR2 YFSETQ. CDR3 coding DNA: TGCGCCAGCAGCCCGATGACCGGAGGAAACACTGAAGCTTTCTTT. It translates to CASSPMTGGNTEAFF.

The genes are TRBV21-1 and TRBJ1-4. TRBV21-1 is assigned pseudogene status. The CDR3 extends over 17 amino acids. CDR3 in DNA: TGTGCCAGCAGCAAAGCGAACGGACCAAACATTAATGAAAAACTGTTTTTT. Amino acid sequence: CASSKANGPNINEKLFF.

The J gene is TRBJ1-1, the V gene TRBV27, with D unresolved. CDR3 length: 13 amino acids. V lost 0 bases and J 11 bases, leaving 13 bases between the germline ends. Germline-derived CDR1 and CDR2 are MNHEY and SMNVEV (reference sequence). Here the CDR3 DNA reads TGTGCCAGCAGTTTATCGGCTGGATCTGTCGCTTTCTTT. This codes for CASSLSAGSVAFF.

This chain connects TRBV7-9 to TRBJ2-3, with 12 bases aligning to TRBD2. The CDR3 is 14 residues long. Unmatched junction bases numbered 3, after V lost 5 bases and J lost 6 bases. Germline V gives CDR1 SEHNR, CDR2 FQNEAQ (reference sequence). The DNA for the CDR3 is TGTGCCAGCAGCAGGACTAGCGGGACGGATACGCAGTATTTT. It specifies CASSRTSGTDTQYF.

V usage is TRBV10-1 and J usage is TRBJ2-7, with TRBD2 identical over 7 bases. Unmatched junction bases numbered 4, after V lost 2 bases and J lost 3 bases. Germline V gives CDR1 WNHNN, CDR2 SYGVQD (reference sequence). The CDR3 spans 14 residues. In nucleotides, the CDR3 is TGCGCCAGCAGTGAGGTGGCTAGCGGCTACGAGCAGTACTTC. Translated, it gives CASSEVASGYEQYF.

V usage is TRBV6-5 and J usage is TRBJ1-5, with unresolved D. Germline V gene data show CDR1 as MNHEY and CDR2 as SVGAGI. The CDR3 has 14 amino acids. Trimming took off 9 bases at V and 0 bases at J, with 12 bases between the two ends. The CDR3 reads CASQREYSNQPQHF. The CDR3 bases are TGTGCCAGTCAAAGGGAATATAGCAATCAGCCCCAGCATTTT.

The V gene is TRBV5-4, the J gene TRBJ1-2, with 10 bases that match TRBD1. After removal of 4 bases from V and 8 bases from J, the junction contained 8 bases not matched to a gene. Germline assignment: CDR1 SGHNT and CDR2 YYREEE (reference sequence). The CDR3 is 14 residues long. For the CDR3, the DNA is TGTGCCAGCAGCCAAGACAGGGGGCGCGACGGCTACACCTTC. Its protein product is CASSQDRGRDGYTF.